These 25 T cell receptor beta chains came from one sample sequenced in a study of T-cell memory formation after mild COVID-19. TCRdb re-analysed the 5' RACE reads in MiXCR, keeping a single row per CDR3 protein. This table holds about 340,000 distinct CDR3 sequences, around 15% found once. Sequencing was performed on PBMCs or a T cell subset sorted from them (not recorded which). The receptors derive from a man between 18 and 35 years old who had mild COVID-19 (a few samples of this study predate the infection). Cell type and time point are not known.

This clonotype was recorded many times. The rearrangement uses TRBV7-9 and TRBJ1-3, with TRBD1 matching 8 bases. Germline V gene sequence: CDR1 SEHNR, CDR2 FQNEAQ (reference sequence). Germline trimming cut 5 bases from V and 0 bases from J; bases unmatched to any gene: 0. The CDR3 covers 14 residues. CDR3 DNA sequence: TGTGCCAGCAGCACAGGGGGCTCTGGAAACACCATATATTTT. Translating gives CASSTGGSGNTIYF.

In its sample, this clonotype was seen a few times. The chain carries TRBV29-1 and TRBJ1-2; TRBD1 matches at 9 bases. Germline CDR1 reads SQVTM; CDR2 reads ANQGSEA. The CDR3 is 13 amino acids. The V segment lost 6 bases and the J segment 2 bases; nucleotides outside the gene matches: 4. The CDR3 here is CSVGTGPNYGYTF. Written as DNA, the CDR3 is TGCAGCGTCGGGACAGGGCCCAACTATGGCTACACCTTC.

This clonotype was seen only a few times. The CDR3 sequence is CASSRDPEVANEKLFF. The CDR3 coding sequence is TGTGCCAGCAGCAGGGACCCGGAGGTGGCTAATGAAAAACTGTTTTTT. The genes are TRBV5-5 and TRBJ1-4; D may be TRBD1 (5 bases). The CDR3 has 16 residues. Per germline, CDR1 SGHKS and CDR2 YYEKEE (reference sequence). V was clipped by 4 bases and J by 3 bases, with 16 bases between them.

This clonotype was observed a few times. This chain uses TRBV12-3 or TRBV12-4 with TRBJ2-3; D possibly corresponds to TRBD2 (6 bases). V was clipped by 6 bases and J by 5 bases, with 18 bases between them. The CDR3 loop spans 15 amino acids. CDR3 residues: CASRSRDLAGDTQYF. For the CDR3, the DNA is TGTGCCAGCAGATCCCGGGACTTAGCCGGAGATACGCAGTATTTT.

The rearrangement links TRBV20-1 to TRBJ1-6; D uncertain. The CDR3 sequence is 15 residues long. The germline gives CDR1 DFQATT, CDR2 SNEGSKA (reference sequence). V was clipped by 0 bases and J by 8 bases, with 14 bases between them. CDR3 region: CSARDRRLADSPLHF. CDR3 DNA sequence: TGCAGTGCTAGAGATCGTCGACTGGCAGATTCACCCCTCCACTTT.

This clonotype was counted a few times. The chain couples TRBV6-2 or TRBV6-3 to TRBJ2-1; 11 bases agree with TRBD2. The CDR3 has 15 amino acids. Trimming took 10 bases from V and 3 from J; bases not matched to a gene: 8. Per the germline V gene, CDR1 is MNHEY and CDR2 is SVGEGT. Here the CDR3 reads CAIRASGGHYNEQFF. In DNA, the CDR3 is TGTGCCATACGGGCTAGCGGGGGGCACTACAATGAGCAGTTCTTC.

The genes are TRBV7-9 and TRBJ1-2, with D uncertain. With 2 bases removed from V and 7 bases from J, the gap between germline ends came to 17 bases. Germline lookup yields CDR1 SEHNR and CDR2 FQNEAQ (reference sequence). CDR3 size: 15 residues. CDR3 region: CASSLIRQASGGYTF. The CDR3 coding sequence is TGTGCCAGCAGCTTAATAAGGCAGGCCTCTGGTGGCTACACCTTC.

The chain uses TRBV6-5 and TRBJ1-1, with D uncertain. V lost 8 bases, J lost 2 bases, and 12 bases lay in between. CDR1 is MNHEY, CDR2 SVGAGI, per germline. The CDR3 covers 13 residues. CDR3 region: CASVTNFNTEAFF. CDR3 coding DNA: TGTGCCAGCGTTACTAACTTTAACACTGAAGCTTTCTTT.

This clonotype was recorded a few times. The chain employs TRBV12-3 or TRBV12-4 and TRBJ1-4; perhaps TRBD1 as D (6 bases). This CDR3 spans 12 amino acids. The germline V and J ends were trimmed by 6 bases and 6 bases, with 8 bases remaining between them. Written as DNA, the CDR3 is TGTGCCAGCAGATGGACAGATGAAAAACTGTTTTTT. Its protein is CASRWTDEKLFF.

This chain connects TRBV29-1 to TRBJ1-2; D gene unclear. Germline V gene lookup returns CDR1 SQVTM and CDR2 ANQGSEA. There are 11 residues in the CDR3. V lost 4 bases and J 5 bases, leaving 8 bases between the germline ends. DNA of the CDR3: TGCAGCGTTGCCCAGATGTATGGCTACACCTTC. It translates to CSVAQMYGYTF. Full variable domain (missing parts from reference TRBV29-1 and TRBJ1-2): SAVISQKPSRDICQRGTSLTIQCQVDSQVTMMFWYRQQPGQSLTLIATANQGSEATYESGFVIDKFPISRPNLTFSTLTVSNMSPEDSSIYLCSVAQMYGYTFGSGTRLTVV.

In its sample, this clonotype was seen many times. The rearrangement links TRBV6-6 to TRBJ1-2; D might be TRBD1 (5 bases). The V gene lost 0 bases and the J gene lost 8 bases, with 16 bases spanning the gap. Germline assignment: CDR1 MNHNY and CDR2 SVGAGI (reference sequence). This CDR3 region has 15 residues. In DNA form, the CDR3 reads TGTGCCAGCAGTTACTCGATCCGGGACTCGGACGGCTACACCTTC. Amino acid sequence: CASSYSIRDSDGYTF.

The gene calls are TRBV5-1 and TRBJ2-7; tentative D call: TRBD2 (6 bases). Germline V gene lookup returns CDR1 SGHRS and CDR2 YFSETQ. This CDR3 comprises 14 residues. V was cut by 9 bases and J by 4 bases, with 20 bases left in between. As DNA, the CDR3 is TGCGCCATAACACTACTGGGACTGGCATACGAGCAGTACGTC. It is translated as CAITLLGLAYEQYV.

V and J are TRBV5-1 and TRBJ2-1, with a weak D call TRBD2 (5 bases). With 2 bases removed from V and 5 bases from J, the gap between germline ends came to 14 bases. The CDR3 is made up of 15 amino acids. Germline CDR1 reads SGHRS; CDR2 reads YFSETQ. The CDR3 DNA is TGCGCCAGCAGCTTCGGTGCGGAGGTGAACAATGAGCAGTTCTTC. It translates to CASSFGAEVNNEQFF.

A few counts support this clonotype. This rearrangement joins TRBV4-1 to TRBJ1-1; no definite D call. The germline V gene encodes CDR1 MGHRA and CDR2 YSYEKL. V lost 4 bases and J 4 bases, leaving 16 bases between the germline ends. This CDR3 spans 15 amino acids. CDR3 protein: CASSPGTALGTEAFF. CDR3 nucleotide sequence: TGCGCCAGCAGCCCTGGAACCGCCTTAGGCACTGAAGCTTTCTTT.

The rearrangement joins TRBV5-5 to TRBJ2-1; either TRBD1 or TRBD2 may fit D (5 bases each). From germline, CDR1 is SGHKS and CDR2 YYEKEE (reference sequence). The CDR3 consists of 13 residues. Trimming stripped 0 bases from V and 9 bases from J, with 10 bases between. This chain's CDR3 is CASSLAIGTEQFF. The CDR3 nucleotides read TGTGCCAGCAGCTTGGCCATTGGGACTGAGCAGTTCTTC.

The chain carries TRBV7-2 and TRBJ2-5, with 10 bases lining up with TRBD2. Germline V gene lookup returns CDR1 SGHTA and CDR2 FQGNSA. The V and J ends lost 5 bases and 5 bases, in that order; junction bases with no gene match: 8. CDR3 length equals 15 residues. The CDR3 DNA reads TGTGCCAGCAGCCGACAGCGGGGGGGTCTGGAGACCCAGTACTTC. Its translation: CASSRQRGGLETQYF.

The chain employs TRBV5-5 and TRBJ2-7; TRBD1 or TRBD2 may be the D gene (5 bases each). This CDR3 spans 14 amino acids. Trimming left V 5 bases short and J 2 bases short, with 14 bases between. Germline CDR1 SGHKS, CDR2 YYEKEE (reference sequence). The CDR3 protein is CASRSRDGAYEQYF. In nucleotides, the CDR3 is TGTGCCAGCAGGTCCCGGGACGGAGCCTACGAGCAGTACTTC.

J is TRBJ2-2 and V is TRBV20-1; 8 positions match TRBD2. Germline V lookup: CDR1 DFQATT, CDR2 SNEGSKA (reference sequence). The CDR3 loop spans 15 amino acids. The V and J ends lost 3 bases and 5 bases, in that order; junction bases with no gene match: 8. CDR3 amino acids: CSARGLAGKTGELFF. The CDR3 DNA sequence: TGCAGTGCTAGGGGGCTAGCGGGCAAGACCGGGGAGCTGTTTTTT.

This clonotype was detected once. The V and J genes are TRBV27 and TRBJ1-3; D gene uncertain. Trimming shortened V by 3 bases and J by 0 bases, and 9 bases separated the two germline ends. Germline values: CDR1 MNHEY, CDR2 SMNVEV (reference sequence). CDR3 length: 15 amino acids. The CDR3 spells CASSLSGGSGNTIYF. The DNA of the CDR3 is TGTGCCAGCAGTTTGTCCGGAGGCTCTGGAAACACCATATATTTT.

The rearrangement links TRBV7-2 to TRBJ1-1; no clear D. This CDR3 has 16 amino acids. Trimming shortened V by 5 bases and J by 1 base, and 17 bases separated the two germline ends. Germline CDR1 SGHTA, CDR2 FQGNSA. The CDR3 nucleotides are TGTGCCAGCAGCCAACCACCTCCCCATGGGAACACTGAAGCTTTCTTT. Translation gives CASSQPPPHGNTEAFF.

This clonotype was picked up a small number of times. The CDR3, as DNA: TGTGCCAGCAGTGTCATGGGAGGGGGGTATGGCTACACCTTC. This translates into CASSVMGGGYGYTF. V and J are TRBV12-3 or TRBV12-4 and TRBJ1-2, with D tentatively TRBD1 (6 bases). The CDR3 has 14 residues. V shed 5 bases and J shed 5 bases, with 15 bases lying between them.

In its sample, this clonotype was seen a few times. CDR3 DNA sequence: TGCAGTGCTAGCCGTGGAGGCGGGTCTGGGGCCAACGTCCTGACTTTC. Its translation is CSASRGGGSGANVLTF. The rearrangement joins TRBV20-1 to TRBJ2-6, with D tentatively TRBD2 (5 bases). CDR1 and CDR2 (germline): DFQATT, SNEGSKA (reference sequence). The V end lost 3 bases, the J end lost 1 base, and 13 bases lay between the germline ends. This CDR3 region has 16 residues.

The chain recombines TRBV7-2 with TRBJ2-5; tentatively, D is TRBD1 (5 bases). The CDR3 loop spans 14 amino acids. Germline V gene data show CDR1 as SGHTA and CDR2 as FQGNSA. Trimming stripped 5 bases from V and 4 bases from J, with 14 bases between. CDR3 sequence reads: CASSIQVSRETQYF. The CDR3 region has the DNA TGTGCCAGCAGCATACAGGTTTCTAGAGAGACCCAGTACTTC. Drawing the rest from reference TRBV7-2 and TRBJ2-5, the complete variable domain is GAGVSQSPSNKVTEKGKDVELRCDPISGHTALYWYRQSLGQGLEFLIYFQGNSAPDKSGLPSDRFSAERTGGSVSTLTIQRTQQEDSAVYLCASSIQVSRETQYFGPGTRLLVL.

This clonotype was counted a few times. CDR3 protein: CASSQPEGREESDTQYF. CDR3 in DNA: TGCGCCAGCAGCCAACCGGAGGGCAGGGAGGAATCAGATACGCAGTATTTT. The rearrangement uses TRBV4-1 and TRBJ2-3; TRBD2 might be the D (6 bases). Trimming removed 2 bases from V and 4 bases from J, with 19 bases in between. CDR1 and CDR2 from the germline V gene are MGHRA and YSYEKL. The CDR3 runs 17 residues.

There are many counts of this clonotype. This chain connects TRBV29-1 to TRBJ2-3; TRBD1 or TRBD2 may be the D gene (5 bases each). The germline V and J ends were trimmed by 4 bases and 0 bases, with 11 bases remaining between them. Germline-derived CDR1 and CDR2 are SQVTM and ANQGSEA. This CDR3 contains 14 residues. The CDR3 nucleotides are TGCAGCGTTGTAGGGTGGGGGAGCACAGATACGCAGTATTTT. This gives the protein CSVVGWGSTDTQYF.